The 21 T cell receptor beta chains given below trace back to one sample, sequenced in a study of blood T cell repertoires in COVID-19. Only in-frame clones appear in the TCRdb table, and some are missing; sequencing was by immunoSEQ multiplex PCR. The sample lists roughly 93,000 clones, about 89% occurring once. The material sequenced was peripheral blood. Receptor source: a human donor in a cohort sampled during active COVID-19.

V is TRBV29-1 and J is TRBJ2-1; 7 bases map to TRBD1. The V segment lost 7 bases and the J segment 8 bases; nucleotides outside the gene matches: 8. The CDR3 is 12 residues long. Germline CDR1 and CDR2: SQVTM and ANQGSEA. CDR3 protein: CSATDRFHEQFF. The CDR3 DNA is TGCAGCGCTACGGACAGGTTCCATGAGCAGTTCTTC.

V usage is TRBV7-9 and J usage is TRBJ1-2; D may be TRBD1 (6 bases). Trimming shortened V by 3 bases and J by 0 bases, and 11 bases separated the two germline ends. The CDR3 is 15 residues long. Germline V gene sequence: CDR1 SEHNR, CDR2 FQNEAQ (reference sequence). The CDR3 nucleotides read TGTGCCAGCAGCTTCTTCGACAGGTCTAACTATGGCTACACCTTC. Protein: CASSFFDRSNYGYTF.

The chain joins TRBV19 to TRBJ2-3; perhaps TRBD2 as D (5 bases). In germline, CDR1 is LNHDA, CDR2 SQIVND (reference sequence). Trimming removed 4 bases from V and 0 bases from J, with 8 bases in between. The CDR3 consists of 14 residues. The CDR3 DNA reads TGTGCCAGTAGTAACGGACTTAGCACAGATACGCAGTATTTT. Amino acids: CASSNGLSTDTQYF.

The V and J genes are TRBV5-1 and TRBJ2-5; weak D call: TRBD2 (6 bases). Between the trimmed V and J ends, which lost 2 bases and 1 base, there was a span of 9 bases. This CDR3 contains 14 residues. Germline CDR1 is SGHRS and CDR2 is YFSETQ. CDR3 region: CASSLGLSQETQYF. For the CDR3, the DNA is TGCGCCAGCAGCTTAGGACTATCCCAAGAGACCCAGTACTTC.

The chain joins TRBV6-5 to TRBJ2-7; TRBD2 is a possible D gene (6 bases). Per the germline V gene, CDR1 is MNHEY and CDR2 is SVGAGI. This CDR3 region has 14 residues. V was clipped by 5 bases and J by 2 bases, with 13 bases between them. This CDR3 reads CASSRDGGAYEQYF. The CDR3 DNA sequence: TGTGCCAGCAGTCGGGACGGGGGAGCCTACGAGCAGTACTTC.

V gene TRBV28 combines with J gene TRBJ1-3; TRBD1 might be the D (5 bases). The V end was cut by 7 bases, the J end by 3 bases, with 22 bases between. CDR3 length equals 17 residues. The germline CDR1 and CDR2 sequences are MDHEN and SYDVKM. The CDR3 region is CASTPLQVVEIGNTIYF. The CDR3 DNA reads TGTGCCAGCACCCCACTACAGGTGGTAGAAATTGGAAACACCATATATTTT.

The V call is TRBV19, the J call TRBJ2-1; a possible D gene is TRBD2 (6 bases). The CDR3 has 16 residues. Trimming pared 8 bases from V and 4 bases from J, leaving 21 bases between. The V gene's germline CDR1 is LNHDA and CDR2 SQIVND (reference sequence). The CDR3 DNA sequence: TGTGCCAGTTGTTCGCTCCAGGGCGGGGCGTACAATGAGCAGTTCTTC. It translates to CASCSLQGGAYNEQFF.

The table lists this clone with a few counts. The rearrangement links TRBV18 to TRBJ1-5; D remains unclear. The CDR3 is 15 residues long. The V end lost 5 bases, the J end lost 2 bases, and 13 bases lay between the germline ends. Per germline, CDR1 KGHSH and CDR2 LQKENI. In DNA form, the CDR3 reads TGTGCCAGCTCATCCACGTCCGGGGGCAATCAGCCCCAGCATTTT. Protein sequence: CASSSTSGGNQPQHF.

The V and J genes are TRBV18 and TRBJ2-6; perhaps TRBD2 as D (5 bases). The CDR3 extends over 15 amino acids. V lost 4 bases to trimming and J lost 10 bases, with 17 bases between them. The germline V gene encodes CDR1 KGHSH and CDR2 LQKENI. CDR3: CASSLGRPRDNVLTF. CDR3 coding DNA: TGTGCCAGCTCACTAGGACGCCCCCGGGATAACGTCCTGACTTTC.

The gene calls are TRBV4-2 and TRBJ2-7; weak D call: TRBD2 (5 bases). V dropped 1 base and J dropped 0 bases, with 10 bases sitting between them. The CDR3 covers 15 residues. Germline values: CDR1 LGHNA, CDR2 YNFKEQ. The CDR3 sequence is CASSQGPGSSYEQYF. The CDR3 coding sequence is TGTGCCAGCAGCCAAGGCCCGGGAAGCTCCTACGAGCAGTACTTC.

V is TRBV19 and J is TRBJ1-5; perhaps TRBD1 as D (6 bases). The CDR3 covers 15 residues. The germline CDR1 and CDR2 sequences are LNHDA and SQIVND (reference sequence). Between the trimmed V and J ends, which lost 6 bases and 1 base, there was a span of 13 bases. This CDR3 is CASRRGGTSNQPQHF. The CDR3, as DNA: TGTGCCAGTAGACGAGGGGGTACGAGCAATCAGCCCCAGCATTTT.

The rearrangement links TRBV11-2 to TRBJ1-2, with 9 bases fitting TRBD1. Losses at the gene ends were 3 bases for V and 10 bases for J; bases not matched to a gene: 6. The CDR3 runs 13 residues. Germline V gene sequence: CDR1 SGHAT, CDR2 FQNNGV. The CDR3 DNA sequence: TGTGCCAGCAGCTTCGGACAGGGGAACGACTACACCTTC. This translates into CASSFGQGNDYTF.

The V and J genes are TRBV12-3 or TRBV12-4 and TRBJ2-7; 9 bases align to TRBD1. V shed 7 bases, J shed 6 bases, and the junction held 4 bases outside the gene matches. This CDR3 is built from 12 residues. The CDR3 nucleotides read TGTGCCAGCACCATGACAGGGGGCGAGCAGTACTTC. This translates into CASTMTGGEQYF.

Only one count was recorded for this clone. CDR3 DNA sequence: TGTGCCAGCAGTTTCCCGGGACAGGGTCTGGAAGACACTGAAGCTTTCTTT. It encodes CASSFPGQGLEDTEAFF. The chain employs TRBV28 and TRBJ1-1; 9 nucleotides align to TRBD1. CDR3 size: 17 residues. CDR1 is MDHEN, CDR2 SYDVKM, per germline. Losses at the gene ends were 3 bases for V and 3 bases for J; bases not matched to a gene: 11.

J is TRBJ2-1 and V is TRBV9; no definite D call. The CDR3 is 15 amino acids. V shed 0 bases and J shed 0 bases, with 7 bases lying between them. The germline V gene has CDR1 SGDLS and CDR2 YYNGEE. The CDR3 nucleotides read TGTGCCAGCAGCGTAGAGGCAGGCTCCTACAATGAGCAGTTCTTC. This encodes CASSVEAGSYNEQFF.

This clone is a singleton in its sample. The chain is built from TRBV6-5 and TRBJ1-5, with 7 bases lining up with TRBD1. With 7 bases clipped from V and 5 bases from J, the junction kept 11 bases outside the gene matches. CDR3 size: 15 residues. Germline assignment: CDR1 MNHEY and CDR2 SVGAGI. CDR3 bases: TGTGCCAGCACTAGAGGGCAGGGGGTCGATCAGCCCCAGCATTTT. Its protein is CASTRGQGVDQPQHF.

The rearrangement uses TRBV27 and TRBJ1-5; TRBD1 aligns across 7 bases. The CDR3 is 14 amino acids. Germline-derived CDR1 and CDR2 are MNHEY and SMNVEV (reference sequence). The J segment lost 3 bases and the V segment lost 3 bases, leaving 2 bases of the junction unmatched. CDR3 coding DNA: TGTGCCAGCAGTTTGGGACAGCTCAATCAGCCCCAGCATTTT. Its translation: CASSLGQLNQPQHF.

This clone was counted only a few times. The genes are TRBV28 and TRBJ2-5; D remains ambiguous. Germline lookup yields CDR1 MDHEN and CDR2 SYDVKM. CDR3 length: 14 amino acids. Between the trimmed V and J ends, which lost 4 bases and 2 bases, there was a span of 11 bases. The CDR3 loop is CASSWSQTQETQYF. CDR3 DNA sequence: TGTGCCAGCAGTTGGTCTCAGACTCAAGAGACCCAGTACTTC.

The chain uses TRBV7-3 and TRBJ1-1, with D unclear. Germline lookup yields CDR1 SGHTA and CDR2 FQGTGA. The CDR3 spans 14 residues. Trimming removed 5 bases at V and 6 bases at J, with 16 bases between. The CDR3 DNA reads as TGTGCCAGCAGCCCACAATCTAGTGCGCCTGAAGCTTTCTTT. It is translated as CASSPQSSAPEAFF.

V and J are TRBV25-1 and TRBJ1-2; D possibly corresponds to TRBD1 (6 bases). Germline V CDR1 and CDR2: MGHDK, SYGVNS. This CDR3 has 14 amino acids. V was clipped by 0 bases and J by 3 bases, with 8 bases between them. The CDR3 reads CASSEYEGDYGYTF. The DNA of the CDR3 is TGTGCCAGCAGTGAATACGAGGGGGACTATGGCTACACCTTC.

V gene TRBV15 combines with J gene TRBJ2-7; 7 positions match TRBD2. This CDR3 is built from 20 residues. The junction had 17 bases not matched to a gene; V was cut back by 0 bases and J by 0 bases. CDR1 and CDR2 from the germline V gene are LNHNV and YYDKDF (reference sequence). DNA of the CDR3: TGTGCCACCAGCAGAGACCCCCCGCGGAGGGAGGGAGGTAGCTCCTACGAGCAGTACTTC. Translation: CATSRDPPRREGGSSYEQYF.